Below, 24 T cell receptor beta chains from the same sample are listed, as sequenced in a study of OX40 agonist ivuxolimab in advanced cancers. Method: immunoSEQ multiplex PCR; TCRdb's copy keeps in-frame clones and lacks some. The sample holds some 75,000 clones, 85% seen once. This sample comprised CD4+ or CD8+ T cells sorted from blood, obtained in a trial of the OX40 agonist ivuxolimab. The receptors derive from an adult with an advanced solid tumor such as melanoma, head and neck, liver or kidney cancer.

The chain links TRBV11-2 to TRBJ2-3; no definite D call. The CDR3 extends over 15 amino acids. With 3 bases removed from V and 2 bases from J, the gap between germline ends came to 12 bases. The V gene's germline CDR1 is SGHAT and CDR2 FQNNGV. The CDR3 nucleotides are TGTGCCAGCAGCTTGCTTGCCGGCTCCACAGATACGCAGTATTTT. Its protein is CASSLLAGSTDTQYF.

CDR3 nucleotides: TGTGCCAGCAGCTTAGCCTACAATGAGCAGTTCTTC. Translation gives CASSLAYNEQFF. The V and J genes are TRBV13 and TRBJ2-1; no clear D gene. Germline lookup yields CDR1 PRHDT and CDR2 FYEKMQ (reference sequence). Between the trimmed V and J ends, which lost 1 base and 2 bases, there was a span of 0 bases. This CDR3 region has 12 residues. The complete variable domain, with remaining parts taken from reference TRBV13 and TRBJ2-1, reads AAGVIQSPRHLIKEKRETATLKCYPIPRHDTVYWYQQGPGQDPQFLISFYEKMQSDKGSIPDRFSAQQFSDYHSELNMSSLELGDSALYFCASSLAYNEQFFGPGTRLTVL.

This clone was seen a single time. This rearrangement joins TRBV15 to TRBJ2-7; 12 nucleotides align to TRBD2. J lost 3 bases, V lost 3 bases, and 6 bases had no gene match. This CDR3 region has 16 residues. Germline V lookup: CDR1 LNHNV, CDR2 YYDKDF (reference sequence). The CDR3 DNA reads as TGTGCCACCAGCAGGGGAGGGACTAGCGGGTTCTACGAGCAGTACTTC. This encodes CATSRGGTSGFYEQYF.

This chain's CDR3 is CASMPGGPGIEPQHF. For the CDR3, the DNA is TGTGCCAGCATGCCGGGAGGGCCTGGGATTGAGCCCCAGCATTTT. The chain links TRBV6-1 to TRBJ1-5; D not certain. Trimming took off 7 bases at V and 8 bases at J, with 21 bases between the two ends. The CDR3 has 15 residues. From germline, CDR1 is MNHNS and CDR2 SASEGT.

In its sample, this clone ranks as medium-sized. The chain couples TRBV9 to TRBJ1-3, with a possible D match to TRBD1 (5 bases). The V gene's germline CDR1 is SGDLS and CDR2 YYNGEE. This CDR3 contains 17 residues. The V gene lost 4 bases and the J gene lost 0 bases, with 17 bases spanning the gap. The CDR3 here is CASSPGGRKLSGNTIYF. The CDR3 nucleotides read TGTGCCAGCAGCCCGGGGGGAAGAAAACTCTCTGGAAACACCATATATTTT.

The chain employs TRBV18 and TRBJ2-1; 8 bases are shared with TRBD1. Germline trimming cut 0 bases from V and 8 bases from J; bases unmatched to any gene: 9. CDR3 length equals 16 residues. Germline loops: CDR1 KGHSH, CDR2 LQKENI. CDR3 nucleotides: TGTGCCAGCTCACCACCGCCGACAGGGGAGTTCGATGAGCAGTTCTTC. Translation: CASSPPPTGEFDEQFF.

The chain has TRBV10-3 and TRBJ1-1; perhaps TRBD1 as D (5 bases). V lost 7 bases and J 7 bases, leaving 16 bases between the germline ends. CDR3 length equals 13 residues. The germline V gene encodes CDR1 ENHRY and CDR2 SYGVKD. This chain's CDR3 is CAIKLEGLGEAFF. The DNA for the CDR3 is TGTGCCATCAAATTGGAGGGGCTGGGTGAAGCTTTCTTT.

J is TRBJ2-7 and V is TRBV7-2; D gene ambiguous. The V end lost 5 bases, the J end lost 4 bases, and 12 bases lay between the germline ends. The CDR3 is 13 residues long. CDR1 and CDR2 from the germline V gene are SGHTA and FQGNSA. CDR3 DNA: TGTGCCAGCAGCCCCCCCCCGGGTTACGAGCAGTACTTC. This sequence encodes CASSPPPGYEQYF. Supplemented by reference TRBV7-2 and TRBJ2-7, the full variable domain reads GAGVSQSPSNKVTEKGKDVELRCDPISGHTALYWYRQSLGQGLEFLIYFQGNSAPDKSGLPSDRFSAERTGGSVSTLTIQRTQQEDSAVYLCASSPPPGYEQYFGPGTRLTVT.

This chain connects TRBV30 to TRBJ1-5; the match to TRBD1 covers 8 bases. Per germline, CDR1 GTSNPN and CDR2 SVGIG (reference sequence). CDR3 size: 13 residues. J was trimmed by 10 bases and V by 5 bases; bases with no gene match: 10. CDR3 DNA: TGTGCCTGGGGATATACAGGGGGTGGACCCCAGCATTTT. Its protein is CAWGYTGGGPQHF.

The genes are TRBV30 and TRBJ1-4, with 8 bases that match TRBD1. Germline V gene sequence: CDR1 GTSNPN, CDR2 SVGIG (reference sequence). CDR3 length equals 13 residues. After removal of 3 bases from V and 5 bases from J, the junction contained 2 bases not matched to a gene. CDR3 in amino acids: CAWRQGANEKLFF. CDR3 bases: TGTGCCTGGAGGCAGGGGGCGAATGAAAAACTGTTTTTT.

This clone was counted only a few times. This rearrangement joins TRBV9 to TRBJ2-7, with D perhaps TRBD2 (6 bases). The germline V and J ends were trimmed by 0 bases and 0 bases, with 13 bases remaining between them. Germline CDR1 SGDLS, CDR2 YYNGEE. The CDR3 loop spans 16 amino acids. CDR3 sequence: CASSVGRASDSYEQYF. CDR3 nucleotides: TGTGCCAGCAGCGTAGGGAGGGCTAGCGACTCCTACGAGCAGTACTTC.

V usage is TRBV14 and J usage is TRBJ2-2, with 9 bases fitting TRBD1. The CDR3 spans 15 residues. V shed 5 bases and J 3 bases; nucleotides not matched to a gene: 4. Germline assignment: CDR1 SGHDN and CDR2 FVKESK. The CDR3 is CASSFWDRDTGELFF. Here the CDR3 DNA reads TGTGCCAGCAGCTTTTGGGACAGGGACACCGGGGAGCTGTTTTTT.

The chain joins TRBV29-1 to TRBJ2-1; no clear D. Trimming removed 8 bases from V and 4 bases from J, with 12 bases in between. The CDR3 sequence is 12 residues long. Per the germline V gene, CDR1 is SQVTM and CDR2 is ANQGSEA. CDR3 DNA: TGCAGCTGCGCGGCCCTTTACAATGAGCAGTTCTTC. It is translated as CSCAALYNEQFF.

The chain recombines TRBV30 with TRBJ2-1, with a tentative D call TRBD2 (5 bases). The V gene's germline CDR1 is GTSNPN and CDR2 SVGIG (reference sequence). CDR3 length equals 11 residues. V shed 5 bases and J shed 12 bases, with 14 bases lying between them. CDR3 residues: CAWERLVGQFF. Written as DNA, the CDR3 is TGTGCCTGGGAGCGGCTGGTGGGGCAGTTCTTC. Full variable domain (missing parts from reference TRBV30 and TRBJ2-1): SQTIHQWPATLVQPVGSPLSLECTVEGTSNPNLYWYRQAAGRGLQLLFYSVGIGQISSEVPQNLSASRPQDRQFILSSKKLLLSDSGFYLCAWERLVGQFFGPGTRLTVL.

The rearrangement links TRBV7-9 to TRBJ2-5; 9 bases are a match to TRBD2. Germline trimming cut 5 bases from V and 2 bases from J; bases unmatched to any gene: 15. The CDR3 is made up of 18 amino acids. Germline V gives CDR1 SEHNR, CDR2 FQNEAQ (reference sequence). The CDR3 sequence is CASSTPRLSGGKQETQYF. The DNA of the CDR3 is TGTGCCAGCAGCACTCCCCGACTTAGCGGGGGAAAACAAGAGACCCAGTACTTC. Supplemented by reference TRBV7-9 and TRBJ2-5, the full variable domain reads DTGVSQNPRHKITKRGQNVTFRCDPISEHNRLYWYRQTLGQGPEFLTYFQNEAQLEKSRLLSDRFSAERPKGSFSTLEIQRTEQGDSAMYLCASSTPRLSGGKQETQYFGPGTRLLVL.

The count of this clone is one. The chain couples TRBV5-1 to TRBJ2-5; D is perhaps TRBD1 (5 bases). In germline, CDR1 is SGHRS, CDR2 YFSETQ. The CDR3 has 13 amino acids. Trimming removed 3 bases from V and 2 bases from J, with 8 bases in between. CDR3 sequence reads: CASSSGPQETQYF. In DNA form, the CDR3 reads TGCGCCAGCAGCTCAGGGCCGCAAGAGACCCAGTACTTC.

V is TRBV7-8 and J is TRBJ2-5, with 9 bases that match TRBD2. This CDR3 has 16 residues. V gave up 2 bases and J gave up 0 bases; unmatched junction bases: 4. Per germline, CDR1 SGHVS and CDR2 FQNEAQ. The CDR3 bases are TGTGCCAGCAGCTTACGAGCGGGGGGACACCAAGAGACCCAGTACTTC. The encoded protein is CASSLRAGGHQETQYF. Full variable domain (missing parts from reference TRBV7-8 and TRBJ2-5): GAGVSQSPRYKVAKRGQDVALRCDPISGHVSLFWYQQALGQGPEFLTYFQNEAQLDKSGLPSDRFFAERPEGSVSTLKIQRTQQEDSAVYLCASSLRAGGHQETQYFGPGTRLLVL.

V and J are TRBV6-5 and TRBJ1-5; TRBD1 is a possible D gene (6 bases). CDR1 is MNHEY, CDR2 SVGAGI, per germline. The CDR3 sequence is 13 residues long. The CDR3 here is CASRGAVNQPQHF. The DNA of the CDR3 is TGTGCGTCGCGGGGGGCAGTTAATCAGCCCCAGCATTTT.

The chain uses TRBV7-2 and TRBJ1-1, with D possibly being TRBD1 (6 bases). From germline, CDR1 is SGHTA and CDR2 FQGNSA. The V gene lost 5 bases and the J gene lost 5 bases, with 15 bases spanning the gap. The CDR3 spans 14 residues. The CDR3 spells CASSPQGLGTEAFF. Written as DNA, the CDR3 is TGTGCCAGCAGCCCGCAGGGGTTAGGAACTGAAGCTTTCTTT.

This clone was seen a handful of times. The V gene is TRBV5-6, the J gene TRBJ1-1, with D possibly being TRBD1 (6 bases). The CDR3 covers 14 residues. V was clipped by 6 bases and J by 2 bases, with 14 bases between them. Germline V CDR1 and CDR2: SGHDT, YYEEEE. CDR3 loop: CASMIRGFNTEAFF. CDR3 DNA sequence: TGTGCCAGCATGATCAGGGGATTTAACACTGAAGCTTTCTTT.

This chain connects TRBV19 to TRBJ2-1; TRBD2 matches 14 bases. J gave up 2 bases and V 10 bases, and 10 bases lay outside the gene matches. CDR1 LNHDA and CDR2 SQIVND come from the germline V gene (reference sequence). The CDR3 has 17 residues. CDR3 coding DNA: TGTGCCACCAGCGGGACTAGCGGGAGTCACCCCTACAATGAGCAGTTCTTC. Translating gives CATSGTSGSHPYNEQFF.

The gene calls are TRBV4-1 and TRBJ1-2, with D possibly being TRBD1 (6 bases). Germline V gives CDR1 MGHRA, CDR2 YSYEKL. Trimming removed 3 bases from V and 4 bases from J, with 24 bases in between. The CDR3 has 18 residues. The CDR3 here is CASSHPTGLGGPPYGYTF. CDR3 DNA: TGCGCCAGCAGCCATCCCACAGGGCTCGGGGGGCCTCCCTATGGCTACACCTTC.

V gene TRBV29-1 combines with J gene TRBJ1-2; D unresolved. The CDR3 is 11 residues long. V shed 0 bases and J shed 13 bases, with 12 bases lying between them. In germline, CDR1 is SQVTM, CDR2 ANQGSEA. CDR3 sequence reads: CSVEDPGFFTF. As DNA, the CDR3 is TGCAGCGTTGAAGATCCGGGATTTTTCACCTTC.

The DNA of the CDR3 is TGTGCCAGCAGTGAAGCAGGGGCTTATAGGTACACCTTC. As protein: CASSEAGAYRYTF. This chain joins TRBV6-1 and TRBJ1-2, with D maybe TRBD1 (5 bases). V dropped 0 bases and J dropped 11 bases, with 13 bases sitting between them. The germline CDR1 and CDR2 sequences are MNHNS and SASEGT. CDR3 length: 13 residues.